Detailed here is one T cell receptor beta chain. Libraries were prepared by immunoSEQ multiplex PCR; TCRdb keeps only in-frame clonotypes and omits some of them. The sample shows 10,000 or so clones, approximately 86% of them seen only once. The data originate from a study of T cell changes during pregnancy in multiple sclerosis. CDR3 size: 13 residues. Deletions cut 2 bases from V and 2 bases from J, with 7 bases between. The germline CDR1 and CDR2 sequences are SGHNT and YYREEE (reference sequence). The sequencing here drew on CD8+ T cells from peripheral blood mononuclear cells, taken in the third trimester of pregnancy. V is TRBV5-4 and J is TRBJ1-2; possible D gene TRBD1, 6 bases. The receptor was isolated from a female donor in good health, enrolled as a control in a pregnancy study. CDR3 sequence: CASSFRGNYGYTF. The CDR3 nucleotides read TGTGCCAGCAGCTTCAGGGGAAACTATGGCTACACCTTC. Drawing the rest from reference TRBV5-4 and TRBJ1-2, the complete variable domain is ETGVTQSPTHLIKTRGQQVTLRCSSQSGHNTVSWYQQALGQGPQFIFQYYREEENGRGNFPPRFSGLQFPNYSSELNVNALELDDSALYLCASSFRGNYGYTFGSGTRLTVV.